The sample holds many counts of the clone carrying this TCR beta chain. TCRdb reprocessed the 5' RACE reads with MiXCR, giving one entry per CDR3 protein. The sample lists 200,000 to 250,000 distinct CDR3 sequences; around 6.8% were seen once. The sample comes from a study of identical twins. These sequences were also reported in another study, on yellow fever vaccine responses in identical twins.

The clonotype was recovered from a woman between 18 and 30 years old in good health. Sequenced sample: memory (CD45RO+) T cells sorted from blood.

CDR3 coding DNA: TGTGCCATCAGTAGGGACAGGGATTCACCCCTCCACTTT. Translated, it gives CAISRDRDSPLHF. This chain uses TRBV10-3 with TRBJ1-6; 9 bases are a match to TRBD1. Germline CDR1 and CDR2: ENHRY and SYGVKD. The CDR3 covers 13 residues. V shed 5 bases, J shed 8 bases, and the junction held 1 base outside the gene matches.